This entry lists 20 T cell receptor beta chains sequenced from one sample in a study of neurological immune-mediated disorders. TCRdb reanalysed the 5' RACE reads using MiXCR and keeps one entry per CDR3 protein. The sample has roughly 70,000 distinct CDR3 sequences, approximately 5.2% seen once; the top ten hold less than 3.5%. The sample comprised PBMCs. Every receptor here comes from a woman between 25 and 40 years old with multiple sclerosis.

This clonotype has a handful of counts. The V and J genes are TRBV5-5 and TRBJ2-5; D remains ambiguous. This CDR3 has 12 residues. V was shortened by 4 bases and J by 1 base, with 5 bases between the two germline ends. The germline CDR1 and CDR2 sequences are SGHKS and YYEKEE (reference sequence). The CDR3 DNA is TGTGCCAGCAGCGTTCTCCAAGAGACCCAGTACTTC. The encoded protein is CASSVLQETQYF.

This clonotype was observed many times. The CDR3 loop reads CSAPGWGNYGYTF. Here the CDR3 DNA reads TGCAGTGCTCCAGGTTGGGGTAACTATGGCTACACCTTC. This sequence joins TRBV20-1 and TRBJ1-2; D ambiguous. Germline loops: CDR1 DFQATT, CDR2 SNEGSKA (reference sequence). The V end lost 5 bases, the J end lost 1 base, and 11 bases lay between the germline ends. There are 13 residues in the CDR3.

Many counts were recorded for this clonotype. The J gene is TRBJ2-4, the V gene TRBV7-2; D unclear. Germline CDR1 reads SGHTA; CDR2 reads FQGNSA. The V and J ends lost 1 base and 7 bases respectively, with 14 bases between them. The CDR3 is 15 amino acids. The CDR3 coding sequence is TGTGCCAGCAGCTTAGTACACGGCATTTCGAACATTCAGTACTTC. This translates into CASSLVHGISNIQYF.

This clonotype was picked up many times. The chain employs TRBV4-2 and TRBJ1-1; D unresolved. This CDR3 has 15 residues. V lost 1 base and J lost 1, with 10 bases in between. In germline, CDR1 is LGHNA, CDR2 YNFKEQ. In DNA, the CDR3 is TGTGCCAGCAGCCAAGTGGAGGTTGGGAACACTGAAGCTTTCTTT. It yields the protein CASSQVEVGNTEAFF.

This chain uses TRBV6-5 with TRBJ2-3; 10 positions match TRBD2. This CDR3 spans 16 amino acids. CDR1 is MNHEY and CDR2 is SVGAGI in the germline V gene. V was pared by 0 bases and J by 2 bases, with 2 bases of the junction left unmatched. CDR3 protein: CASSYSTSGDTDTQYF. The CDR3 DNA follows: TGTGCCAGCAGTTACTCCACTAGCGGGGACACAGATACGCAGTATTTT.

This clonotype was seen ten or more times. The rearrangement joins TRBV4-1 to TRBJ2-3; 7 bases are shared with TRBD1. Per germline, CDR1 MGHRA and CDR2 YSYEKL. The CDR3 has 16 amino acids. V was clipped by 1 base and J by 6 bases; unmatched bases: 10. The CDR3 sequence is CASSQAETGSSDTQYF. The CDR3 DNA reads as TGCGCCAGCAGCCAAGCCGAGACAGGGTCGTCTGATACGCAGTATTTT.

This clonotype was recorded many times. The chain uses TRBV5-5 and TRBJ1-5, with D unclear. Trimming took 0 bases from V and 9 from J, leaving 16 bases between them. The CDR3 loop spans 15 amino acids. The germline gives CDR1 SGHKS, CDR2 YYEKEE (reference sequence). CDR3 protein: CASSLDSAQWLPQHF. CDR3 bases: TGTGCCAGCAGCTTGGACAGCGCTCAATGGTTGCCCCAGCATTTT.

This clonotype was detected ten times or more. The genes are TRBV5-1 and TRBJ1-1; D perhaps matches TRBD1 (6 bases). The CDR3 consists of 14 residues. Germline lookup yields CDR1 SGHRS and CDR2 YFSETQ. V was cut by 4 bases and J by 4 bases, with 14 bases left in between. The CDR3, as DNA: TGCGCCAGCAGCGGAACAACAGGGAGCACTGAAGCTTTCTTT. Protein product: CASSGTTGSTEAFF.

The sample holds many counts of this clonotype. The chain recombines TRBV7-6 with TRBJ2-5, with D possibly matching TRBD2 (5 bases). The V gene lost 2 bases and the J gene lost 3 bases, with 13 bases spanning the gap. The germline CDR1 and CDR2 sequences are SGHVS and FNYEAQ. The CDR3 loop spans 15 amino acids. The CDR3 DNA sequence: TGTGCCAGCAGCTTACTTCGAATCGGGGAAGAGACCCAGTACTTC. Amino acid sequence: CASSLLRIGEETQYF.

As for this clonotype: This may stem from a read error, because a much larger clone lies one nucleotide away. The rearrangement links TRBV20-1 to TRBJ1-5; weak D call: TRBD1 (6 bases). V lost 0 bases and J 4 bases, leaving 13 bases between the germline ends. The CDR3 consists of 15 residues. Germline V CDR1 and CDR2: DFQATT, SNEGSKA (reference sequence). CDR3: CSARDGGARNQPQHF. The CDR3 bases are TGCAGTGCTAGAGATGGGGGGGCTAGGAATCAGCCCCAGCATTTT.

This clonotype was picked up many times. This sequence joins TRBV10-3 and TRBJ1-6; no clear D gene. V lost 9 bases to trimming and J lost 7 bases, with 10 bases between them. The CDR3 is 12 residues long. Germline CDR1 reads ENHRY; CDR2 reads SYGVKD. DNA of the CDR3: TGTGCCATAAGAGCGACGAATTCACCCCTCCACTTT. Translating gives CAIRATNSPLHF.

This clonotype has at least ten counts. The rearrangement joins TRBV20-1 to TRBJ2-5; the D is unclear. V was trimmed by 2 bases and J by 1 base, leaving 14 bases between them. The germline V gene encodes CDR1 DFQATT and CDR2 SNEGSKA (reference sequence). This CDR3 region has 15 residues. The chain's CDR3 is CSARRTPTTQETQYF. CDR3 coding DNA: TGCAGTGCTAGACGAACTCCCACGACCCAAGAGACCCAGTACTTC.

On this clonotype itself: The final CDR3 position lacks the conserved phenylalanine or tryptophan, pointing to a likely read error. The gene calls are TRBV20-1 and TRBJ1-5; 7 positions match TRBD1. Germline trimming cut 3 bases from V and 0 bases from J; bases unmatched to any gene: 2. The CDR3 extends over 14 amino acids. CDR1 and CDR2 (germline): DFQATT, SNEGSKA (reference sequence). CDR3 protein: CSARDRNSNQPQHV. Written as DNA, the CDR3 is TGCAGTGCTAGGGACAGGAATAGCAATCAGCCCCAGCATGTT.

This clonotype was counted at least ten times. V and J are TRBV5-6 and TRBJ2-5; 7 nucleotides align to TRBD1. Trimming cost V 4 bases and J 5 bases; bases outside gene matches: 8. This CDR3 contains 14 residues. Germline CDR1 SGHDT, CDR2 YYEEEE. The CDR3 here is CASSVTGTVETQYF. The CDR3 DNA follows: TGTGCCAGCAGCGTGACAGGGACCGTGGAGACCCAGTACTTC.

This clonotype showed up many times. V usage is TRBV7-9 and J usage is TRBJ2-3; TRBD2 agrees at 10 bases. CDR3 length: 16 residues. Losses at the gene ends were 3 bases for V and 4 bases for J; bases not matched to a gene: 7. Per the germline V gene, CDR1 is SEHNR and CDR2 is FQNEAQ (reference sequence). CDR3 protein: CASSLITSGEADTQYF. CDR3 DNA sequence: TGTGCCAGCAGCTTGATAACTAGCGGGGAGGCAGATACGCAGTATTTT.

This clonotype was seen repeatedly, ten times or more. This chain uses TRBV12-3 or TRBV12-4 with TRBJ2-1, with TRBD2 matching over 9 bases. The length of the CDR3 is 14 residues. Unmatched junction bases numbered 5, after V lost 3 bases and J lost 8 bases. CDR3 protein: CASSFAGGADEQFF. CDR3 nucleotides: TGTGCCAGCAGTTTCGCGGGGGGGGCGGATGAGCAGTTCTTC.

This clonotype was seen a few times. The CDR3 DNA follows: TGTGCCAGCAGCTTAACAGGGGTCTTTCAGCCCCAGCATTTT. It codes for CASSLTGVFQPQHF. The chain has TRBV6-6 and TRBJ1-5, with 7 nucleotides matching TRBD1. Germline assignment: CDR1 MNHNY and CDR2 SVGAGI (reference sequence). Losses at the gene ends were 6 bases for V and 6 bases for J; bases not matched to a gene: 8. This CDR3 is built from 14 residues.

This clonotype was picked up many times. The chain links TRBV24-1 to TRBJ2-2; unclear D gene. Germline CDR1 KGHDR, CDR2 SFDVKD. V lost 6 bases, J lost 2 bases, and 3 bases lay in between. The CDR3 contains 12 residues. The CDR3 loop reads CATSLNTGELFF. CDR3 bases: TGTGCCACCAGTCTTAACACCGGGGAGCTGTTTTTT.

This clonotype has a count of ten or more. This chain connects TRBV7-6 to TRBJ2-5; D is undetermined. The V and J ends lost 3 bases and 1 base respectively, with 9 bases between them. The CDR3 has 14 residues. Germline CDR1 and CDR2: SGHVS and FNYEAQ. The CDR3: CASSLTDFQETQYF. CDR3 bases: TGTGCCAGCAGCTTGACCGACTTCCAAGAGACCCAGTACTTC. The entire variable domain, with the rest obtained from reference TRBV7-6 and TRBJ2-5, is as follows: GAGVSQSPRYKVTKRGQDVALRCDPISGHVSLYWYRQALGQGPEFLTYFNYEAQQDKSGLPNDRFSAERPEGSISTLTIQRTEQRDSAMYRCASSLTDFQETQYFGPGTRLLVL.

This clonotype was recorded a few times. V is TRBV6-6 and J is TRBJ1-2; D might be TRBD1 (5 bases). This CDR3 is built from 13 residues. V was clipped by 5 bases and J by 8 bases, with 15 bases between them. Germline CDR1 is MNHNY and CDR2 is SVGAGI (reference sequence). The CDR3, as DNA: TGTGCCAGCAGTCGCCCTGGGGGTGACGGCTACACCTTC. This codes for CASSRPGGDGYTF.